This T cell receptor beta chain stems from a study of blood T cell repertoires in COVID-19. The CDR3 spans 15 residues. The germline CDR1 and CDR2 sequences are SGHTA and FQGNSA. Trimming took off 1 base at V and 7 bases at J, with 13 bases between the two ends. Libraries were prepared by immunoSEQ multiplex PCR; TCRdb keeps only in-frame clonotypes and omits some of them. The sample lists about 200,000 clones; 88% were seen once. The source is a man between 18 and 35 years old with active or convalescent COVID-19. The genes are TRBV7-2 and TRBJ2-2; a weak D match, TRBD2 (6 bases). Material for sequencing was peripheral blood. CDR3 loop: CASSLGPLGGGELFF. The CDR3 DNA sequence: TGTGCCAGCAGCTTAGGACCCCTGGGAGGCGGGGAGCTGTTTTTT. The variable domain in full, completed from reference TRBV7-2 and TRBJ2-2, reads GAGVSQSPSNKVTEKGKDVELRCDPISGHTALYWYRQSLGQGLEFLIYFQGNSAPDKSGLPSDRFSAERTGGSVSTLTIQRTQQEDSAVYLCASSLGPLGGGELFFGEGSRLTVL.